Below, one T cell receptor beta chain is given with its context. This clonotype was seen many times. What antigen it recognizes has not been identified. No much larger clone is present one base from it, and per-base qualities are unavailable. This entry belongs to a study of CD8 T cells in ankylosing spondylitis (dated by TCRdb to the late 2010s). Describing the broader study: The study profiled T cell receptor beta repertoires in healthy donors and ankylosing spondylitis patients to find disease-linked TCR variants. The full study cohort comprised about 25 ankylosing spondylitis patients and about a hundred healthy donors. Peripheral blood samples were taken, and synovial fluid was additionally collected from ankylosing spondylitis patients.

For CDR1 and CDR2, the germline V gene lists SQVTM and ANQGSEA. V loses 8 bases of germline sequence and J loses 5 bases, and the interval between the two ends is 18 bases. The CDR3 runs 13 residues from the cysteine to the phenylalanine. The kept DNA is CDR3 alone, 39 bases in frame from the first base. Results and caveats for the whole study, not just this receptor: The disease-linked clones were reported as significantly enriched in matched synovial fluid samples from ankylosing spondylitis patients. The disease-linked clones showed a CD8+ phenotype and occurred at relatively low frequencies in peripheral blood. Blood from ankylosing spondylitis patients appeared to be characterized by a TCR beta motif composed of under ten highly homologous amino acid variants. Some of the motif variants had been reported before in the synovial fluid and blood of reactive arthritis patients, a finding that suggests common disease-initiation mechanisms.

The sample was run on an Illumina HiSeq 2500. Quantitative 5'-RACE with molecular barcodes was the method used to prepare the TCR beta libraries. The study's processing was this. Disease-linked TCR variants were identified with a new computational method built on a probabilistic model of VDJ rearrangement. The raw public reads went through TCRdb reprocessing: fastp at Q25, MiXCR clone calling, in-frame beta chains kept. CDR3 protein sequences are deduplicated, and each keeps its most common genes and DNA. TCRdb's processing, not the study's, gives the V and J calls here. The sample table holds 800,000 to 900,000 distinct CDR3 sequences, of which 12% were seen once. 0.45% to 0.6% of the sample lies in the top ten.

Sequencing was performed on blood, either unsorted or a sorted T cell fraction (not recorded which). The chain employs TRBV29-1 and TRBJ1-1; the D gene is unclear. The receptor's source is a male donor with ankylosing spondylitis. The DNA is TGCAGCTCCTCCCCCAGGTATGGGACTGAAGCTTTCTTT. This sequence encodes CSSSPRYGTEAFF.